A selection of T cell receptor beta chains follows, all from one sample in a study of T cell repertoires in cytomegalovirus infection. TCRdb passed the reads through MiXCR, listing each CDR3 protein once. The sample contains about 900,000 distinct CDR3 sequences, roughly 30% of which appear only once. No antigen is known for these receptors. The sequencing here drew on cultured CD8+ T cells from PBMCs, taken from culture after CMV antigen stimulation. Receptors were obtained from a human donor in good health (CMV status not recorded). Some clones in this sample may be carry-over from other donors' samples. Both conserved end residues are part of each CDR3. The order of the fields is J gene, D gene, clone size, V gene, CDR3 DNA, CDR3 protein. A D gene is named only where the DNA matches it firmly. Size is omitted from some rows. Given values are once, few, many or a class for expanded clones.

>TRBJ2-1|.|.|TRBV19
TGTGCCAGTATCGGACCCACGGGCTATACCAATGAGCAGTTCTTC
CASIGPTGYTNEQFF
>TRBJ1-1|.|few|TRBV7-9
TGTGCCAGCAGCTCCAAGGGACGGACTGAAGCTTTCTTT
CASSSKGRTEAFF
>TRBJ2-1|.|few|TRBV7-9
TGTGCCAGCAGCTTACGTCCGGGGGGCACCAGCTCCTACAATGAGCAGTTCTTC
CASSLRPGGTSSYNEQFF
>TRBJ2-7|TRBD1|many|TRBV6-5
TGTGCCAGCAGTTACTCAACCGGGACAGCTTACTCCTACGAGCAGTACTTC
CASSYSTGTAYSYEQYF
>TRBJ2-2|.|few|TRBV5-6
TGTGCCAGCAGCCCTCCAGGGCTCTGGGAGCTGTTTTTT
CASSPPGLWELFF
>TRBJ1-6|.|.|TRBV27
TGTGCCAGCAGTTTCACTGGGTCACCCCTCCACTTT
CASSFTGSPLHF
>TRBJ1-2|.|.|TRBV19
TGTGCCAGCACAGGTCTCGAGATATATGGCTACACCTTC
CASTGLEIYGYTF
>TRBJ2-1|TRBD2|.|TRBV6-2/TRBV6-3
TGTGCCAGCAGTTACGGCGGGGGGACCTACAATGAGCAGTTCTTC
CASSYGGGTYNEQFF
>TRBJ2-2|.|.|TRBV15
TGTGCCACCAGCAGAGATGGAATCCCCTCCGGGGAGCTGTTTTTT
CATSRDGIPSGELFF
>TRBJ2-2|.|few|TRBV6-2/TRBV6-3
TGTGCCAGCAGCTTTTCCGGGTCCTCGAACACCGGGGAGCTGTTTTTT
CASSFSGSSNTGELFF
>TRBJ2-1|.|.|TRBV6-6
TGTGCCAGCAGCTCGGGTTATGAGCAGTTCTTC
CASSSGYEQFF
>TRBJ1-1|.|.|TRBV12-3/TRBV12-4
TGTGCCAGCAGACAACCGCAAGGGTATGAAGCTTTCTTT
CASRQPQGYEAFF
>TRBJ1-5|.|.|TRBV27
TGTGCCAGCAGCCCCGGGGGGAGCGGCAATCAGCCCCAGCATTTT
CASSPGGSGNQPQHF
>TRBJ2-5|TRBD2|.|TRBV7-2
TGTGCCAGCAGCTTATTAAGCGGGGGGGCCGGAGAGACCCAGTACTTC
CASSLLSGGAGETQYF
>TRBJ2-3|TRBD2|many|TRBV12-3/TRBV12-4
TGTGCCAGCACCGCGGGACTAGCGGACTCAGATACGCAGTATTTT
CASTAGLADSDTQYF
>TRBJ1-1|TRBD1|many|TRBV7-2
TGTGCCAGCAGCTTAGCGGTGGACAGGGCGACTGAAGCTTTCTTT
CASSLAVDRATEAFF
>TRBJ1-1|.|.|TRBV6-5
TGTGCCAGCAGTTACGACGGGGGGTACACTGAAGCTTTCTTT
CASSYDGGYTEAFF
>TRBJ1-2|TRBD1|.|TRBV7-4
TGTGCCAGCAGCTTAGTCCCCGGGACAGGAGACTATGGCTGCACCTTC
CASSLVPGTGDYGCTF